The 27 T cell receptor beta chains given below trace back to one sample, sequenced in a study of CD8 T cells in ankylosing spondylitis. TCRdb re-derived calls from the 5' RACE reads in MiXCR, one entry per CDR3 protein. The sample records about 150,000 distinct CDR3 sequences, roughly an eighth being singletons. Sequencing was performed on blood, either unsorted or a sorted T cell fraction (not recorded which). The receptors stem from a female donor with ankylosing spondylitis or in good health (not recorded which).

This clonotype was counted ten times or more. The J gene is TRBJ2-1, the V gene TRBV7-2; maybe TRBD2 (7 bases). Germline CDR1 and CDR2: SGHTA and FQGNSA. CDR3 length equals 14 residues. Trimming took off 4 bases at V and 5 bases at J, with 12 bases between the two ends. CDR3 sequence (DNA): TGTGCCAGCAGCTGGGGGGGGCGACACAATGAGCAGTTCTTC. Protein sequence: CASSWGGRHNEQFF.

This clonotype appeared a few times. This chain uses TRBV29-1 with TRBJ1-4; perhaps TRBD1 as D (6 bases). Germline V lookup: CDR1 SQVTM, CDR2 ANQGSEA. The CDR3 contains 11 residues. CDR3 sequence reads: CVAGENEKLFF. DNA for the CDR3: TGCGTCGCAGGGGAAAATGAAAAACTGTTTTTT.

This clonotype was recorded many times. DNA for the CDR3: TGCAGTGCTCCCCAAGGCGGTCAGGGAAGCACTGAAGCTTTCTTT. Residues: CSAPQGGQGSTEAFF. The J gene is TRBJ1-1, the V gene TRBV20-1; perhaps TRBD1 as D (5 bases). Germline V CDR1 and CDR2: DFQATT, SNEGSKA (reference sequence). Trimming shortened V by 5 bases and J by 4 bases, and 20 bases separated the two germline ends. This CDR3 has 15 residues.

The CDR3 reads CASSQDFQNTEAFF. DNA of the CDR3: TGCGCCAGCAGCCAAGATTTCCAGAACACTGAAGCTTTCTTT. This rearrangement joins TRBV4-1 to TRBJ1-1; D remains unclear. The ends were cut back, 0 bases at V and 1 base at J, with 6 bases in the middle. Germline CDR1 is MGHRA and CDR2 is YSYEKL. The CDR3 spans 14 residues.

This clonotype was found a few times. The gene calls are TRBV7-6 and TRBJ2-7; 9 bases are a match to TRBD1. The germline gives CDR1 SGHVS, CDR2 FNYEAQ. V gave up 5 bases and J gave up 5 bases; unmatched junction bases: 10. There are 15 residues in the CDR3. This CDR3 is CASSARDRVFDEQYF. In DNA, the CDR3 is TGTGCCAGCAGCGCGCGGGACAGGGTTTTCGACGAGCAGTACTTC.

V usage is TRBV20-1 and J usage is TRBJ2-1; 9 positions agree with TRBD2. The CDR3 runs to 14 residues. Trimming at V came to 5 bases and at J to 5 bases, leaving 7 bases not matched to a gene. Looked up from germline, CDR1 is DFQATT and CDR2 is SNEGSKA (reference sequence). CDR3 in DNA: TGCAGTGCTGCCCTAGCGGGGATTAACAATGAGCAGTTCTTC. Its translation is CSAALAGINNEQFF.

The table lists this clonotype with many counts. This rearrangement joins TRBV12-3 or TRBV12-4 to TRBJ2-1, with D perhaps matching TRBD1 or TRBD2 (5 bases each). The V gene lost 0 bases and the J gene lost 7 bases, with 7 bases spanning the gap. This CDR3 has 13 amino acids. CDR3 sequence reads: CASSLAGVNEQFF. In DNA, the CDR3 is TGTGCCAGCAGTTTAGCGGGGGTGAATGAGCAGTTCTTC.

This chain connects TRBV20-1 to TRBJ2-6; D remains ambiguous. From germline, CDR1 is DFQATT and CDR2 SNEGSKA (reference sequence). The V end was cut by 0 bases, the J end by 0 bases, with 6 bases between. The CDR3 spans 15 residues. The CDR3, as DNA: TGCAGTGCTAGAGATCAGTACTCTGGGGCCAACGTCCTGACTTTC. It translates to CSARDQYSGANVLTF.

The chain is built from TRBV7-8 and TRBJ1-1; a possible D gene is TRBD1 (6 bases). This CDR3 contains 16 residues. V was clipped by 5 bases and J by 1 base, with 17 bases between them. Germline CDR1 and CDR2: SGHVS and FQNEAQ. The CDR3 DNA reads as TGTGCCAGCAGCCCACCCGGGGGACATTGGAACACTGAAGCTTTCTTT. Encoded protein: CASSPPGGHWNTEAFF.

This clonotype was detected only a few times. V and J are TRBV20-1 and TRBJ1-1, with D unresolved. The V and J ends lost 3 bases and 1 base respectively, with 12 bases between them. Germline values: CDR1 DFQATT, CDR2 SNEGSKA (reference sequence). The CDR3 spans 14 residues. CDR3 region: CSASPGWGNTEAFF. The CDR3 region has the DNA TGCAGTGCTAGCCCGGGGTGGGGGAACACTGAAGCTTTCTTT.

This clonotype appeared many times. The chain recombines TRBV19 with TRBJ1-1; D uncertain. Germline lookup yields CDR1 LNHDA and CDR2 SQIVND (reference sequence). V gave up 5 bases and J gave up 10 bases, with 17 bases separating them. The CDR3 consists of 13 residues. This CDR3 reads CASSDGPTTPAFF. CDR3 sequence (DNA): TGTGCCAGTAGTGACGGACCGACTACTCCAGCTTTCTTT. Variable domain in full (rest from reference TRBV19 and TRBJ1-1): DGGITQSPKYLFRKEGQNVTLSCEQNLNHDAMYWYRQDPGQGLRLIYYSQIVNDFQKGDIAEGYSVSREKKESFPLTVTSAQKNPTAFYLCASSDGPTTPAFFGQGTRLTVV.

This clonotype was counted many times. The chain combines TRBV11-3 with TRBJ2-3, with D unclear. Trimming shortened V by 3 bases and J by 8 bases, and 12 bases separated the two germline ends. Germline V gene sequence: CDR1 SGHNT, CDR2 YENEEA. The CDR3 sequence is 13 residues long. CDR3 residues: CASSLGLPGTQYF. The CDR3 DNA sequence: TGTGCCAGCAGCTTGGGCCTCCCGGGTACGCAGTATTTT.

Ten or more counts support this clonotype. The chain uses TRBV5-1 and TRBJ2-1; perhaps TRBD2 as D (5 bases). CDR1 and CDR2 (germline): SGHRS, YFSETQ. Trimming left V 2 bases short and J 7 bases short, with 16 bases between. The CDR3 contains 15 residues. CDR3 region: CASSFGETPGNEQFF. In nucleotides, the CDR3 is TGCGCCAGCAGCTTCGGGGAAACTCCTGGGAATGAGCAGTTCTTC.

This clonotype was seen many times. This CDR3 reads CASSLGRGGLAGSSYNEQFF. For the CDR3, the DNA is TGTGCCAGCAGCTTAGGAAGGGGGGGACTAGCGGGGAGCTCCTACAATGAGCAGTTCTTC. The V call is TRBV11-2, the J call TRBJ2-1; 13 nucleotides line up with TRBD2. With V trimmed by 1 base and J by 0 bases, 9 bases remained unmatched. The length of the CDR3 is 20 residues. Germline CDR1 is SGHAT and CDR2 is FQNNGV.

This clonotype has at least ten counts. This chain uses TRBV11-2 with TRBJ2-1; maybe TRBD1 (6 bases). The CDR3 sequence is 14 residues long. The germline V and J ends were trimmed by 4 bases and 7 bases, with 14 bases remaining between them. Germline-derived CDR1 and CDR2 are SGHAT and FQNNGV. In DNA, the CDR3 is TGTGCCAGCAGCTCACTGACAGGAAGGAATGAGCAGTTCTTC. Amino acid sequence: CASSSLTGRNEQFF.

The chain couples TRBV7-7 to TRBJ2-2, with D unclear. The V and J ends lost 5 bases and 1 base respectively, with 5 bases between them. This CDR3 has 13 residues. Germline loops: CDR1 SSHAT, CDR2 FNYEAQ (reference sequence). CDR3 nucleotides: TGTGCCAGCAGCACTTTGAACACCGGGGAGCTGTTTTTT. The encoded protein is CASSTLNTGELFF.

This clonotype was counted many times. The rearrangement joins TRBV12-3 or TRBV12-4 to TRBJ2-7; TRBD1 matches 10 bases. Losses at the gene ends were 6 bases for V and 5 bases for J; bases not matched to a gene: 10. CDR3 length: 15 residues. The CDR3 nucleotides read TGTGCCAGCAGCCCCCCCGGGACAGGGGACCACGAGCAGTACTTC. This encodes CASSPPGTGDHEQYF.

Ten or more counts support this clonotype. The chain carries TRBV2 and TRBJ2-4; D is perhaps TRBD1 (5 bases). CDR1 and CDR2 from the germline V gene are SNHLY and FYNNEI. The V gene lost 8 bases and the J gene lost 9 bases, with 20 bases spanning the gap. The CDR3 length is 14 residues. The CDR3 DNA sequence: TGTGCCAGCGCTTCCACCCAGGGTTCGGGCATTCAGTACTTC. Amino acids: CASASTQGSGIQYF.

This clonotype was counted at least ten times. The DNA for the CDR3 is TGTGCCTGGAAGTCTAGCGGGTTTGTGACCCAGTACTTC. Its protein is CAWKSSGFVTQYF. The V gene is TRBV30, the J gene TRBJ2-5, with 8 nucleotides matching TRBD2. Germline-derived CDR1 and CDR2 are GTSNPN and SVGIG (reference sequence). The CDR3 has 13 residues. V shed 4 bases and J 7 bases; nucleotides not matched to a gene: 8.

This clonotype has a count of ten or more. The gene calls are TRBV12-3 or TRBV12-4 and TRBJ2-7; D unclear. The CDR3 is made up of 11 amino acids. The ends were cut back, 8 bases at V and 7 bases at J, with 12 bases in the middle. The CDR3 DNA is TGTGCCAGCCGATTTTCGGGTGAGCAGTACTTC. Residues: CASRFSGEQYF.

The chain carries TRBV18 and TRBJ1-5; weak D call: TRBD1 (5 bases). Germline V gene lookup returns CDR1 KGHSH and CDR2 LQKENI. This CDR3 comprises 14 residues. The V and J ends lost 0 bases and 7 bases respectively, with 10 bases between them. The CDR3 bases are TGTGCCAGCTCACCACCGGGGCCCAAGCAGCCCCAGCATTTT. Amino acid sequence: CASSPPGPKQPQHF.

This clonotype was recorded at least ten times. The chain is built from TRBV9 and TRBJ2-3, with D possibly matching TRBD2 (5 bases). Trimming shortened V by 7 bases and J by 3 bases, and 12 bases separated the two germline ends. The length of the CDR3 is 13 residues. Germline values: CDR1 SGDLS, CDR2 YYNGEE. The CDR3 here is CASGVSGTDTQYF. The CDR3 nucleotides are TGTGCCAGCGGGGTGAGCGGAACAGATACGCAGTATTTT.

Worth noting for this clonotype: A much larger clonotype is one base distant, so this may be a read error. The chain carries TRBV7-6 and TRBJ2-2; TRBD1 aligns across 8 bases. Germline values: CDR1 SGHVS, CDR2 FNYEAQ. The CDR3 is 14 residues long. V lost 5 bases to trimming and J lost 7 bases; unmatched junction nucleotides: 6. CDR3 loop: CASSPGQVSGELFF. In DNA form, the CDR3 reads TGTGCCAGCAGCCCGGGACAGGTCAGCGGGGAGCTGTTTTTT.

At least ten counts were recorded for this clonotype. CDR3 DNA sequence: TGTGCCAGCAGCCAAGAGGGACAGTTGAACACTGAAGCTTTCTTT. Protein: CASSQEGQLNTEAFF. The chain is built from TRBV3-1 and TRBJ1-1; 7 positions match TRBD1. The CDR3 contains 15 residues. Germline CDR1 LGHDT, CDR2 YNNKEL (reference sequence). Trimming removed 0 bases from V and 0 bases from J; junction bases left unmatched: 1. The whole variable domain, remainder taken from reference TRBV3-1 and TRBJ1-1, is DTAVSQTPKYLVTQMGNDKSIKCEQNLGHDTMYWYKQDSKKFLKIMFSYNNKELIINETVPNRFSPKSPDKAHLNLHINSLELGDSAVYFCASSQEGQLNTEAFFGQGTRLTVV.

This clonotype has at least ten counts. This sequence joins TRBV7-7 and TRBJ2-3; the match to TRBD2 covers 9 bases. Trimming at V came to 1 base and at J to 3 bases, leaving 2 bases not matched to a gene. CDR3 length: 15 amino acids. Germline assignment: CDR1 SSHAT and CDR2 FNYEAQ (reference sequence). CDR3 coding DNA: TGTGCCAGCAGCTTAGGACTAGCGGAGACAGATACGCAGTATTTT. It specifies CASSLGLAETDTQYF.

Worth noting for this clonotype: Since a much larger clone is just one base distant, this may be a read error. The rearrangement uses TRBV20-1 and TRBJ2-7; the match to TRBD2 covers 8 bases. Germline V CDR1 and CDR2: DFQATT, SNEGSKA (reference sequence). This CDR3 has 14 residues. This CDR3 reads CSAFSGASSYEQCF. For the CDR3, the DNA is TGCAGTGCTTTTAGCGGGGCAAGCTCCTACGAGCAGTGCTTC.

The genes are TRBV5-1 and TRBJ2-5; D perhaps matches TRBD1 (6 bases). Germline values: CDR1 SGHRS, CDR2 YFSETQ. The CDR3 totals 15 residues. The V end was cut by 3 bases, the J end by 1 base, with 13 bases between. For the CDR3, the DNA is TGCGCCAGCAGCTCTGGACAGCCTGTCCAAGAGACCCAGTACTTC. It specifies CASSSGQPVQETQYF.